The text below deals with one TCR beta chain. Its antigen is unknown. Nothing much larger sits one base from this clone, and base qualities are not available. The source of the sample is a study of CD8+CD57+ T cells in acquired aplastic anemia (dated by TCRdb to about 2018). Study-wide context: On average, sorted CD4+ and CD8+ cells yielded about 3 ug of extracted DNA, with a range of roughly 0.19 to 27.4 ug. Healthy donor samples averaged roughly 9.9 million reads for CD4+ and about 12 million for CD8+ cells.

Genomic DNA served as template for TCR beta VDJ combination and CDR3 sequence profiling. An Illumina HiSeq 2000 was the platform used for TCR repertoire sequencing. As for the original processing: TRBV/TRBJ rearrangement plots, CDR3 size and DJ length profiles, and Simpson's diversity index were used to evaluate the repertoires. Whichever DNA sequence was most abundant in the deep sequencing data was defined as the immunodominant clone. CDR3 amino acid sequences were checked for sharing between subjects and were compared against published repertoires and the VDJdb database. TCRdb trimmed public reads at Q25 via fastp, called clones via MiXCR and kept in-frame beta chains. Every distinct CDR3 protein forms one entry, paired with its most common genes and DNA. Here the V and J calls rest on TCRdb's processing, not on the authors' analysis. The sample includes roughly 150,000 distinct CDR3 sequences, with 35% to 55% observed a single time. The top ten constitute 1.1% of the sample.

From cysteine to phenylalanine, the CDR3 is 15 amino acids long. Only the CDR3 region is kept as DNA, spanning 45 bases read in frame from base 1. The germline V gene encodes CDR1 SGHRS and CDR2 YFSETQ. After removal of 5 bases from V and 7 bases from J, the junction retains 9 bases not matched to a gene. The research as a whole found: No significant difference in CD8+ Simpson's diversity was found between patients and healthy controls (P=0.060). Around 28 CD8+ CDR3 sequences were found to be shared between patients and controls, but these sequences appeared to be highly expressed in patients and within the immunodominant clones of the patients.

In this study, sorted CD4+ and CD8+ T cells from the blood of healthy subjects and of severe aplastic anemia patients had their TCR repertoires deep-sequenced. Ficoll-Paque density gradient centrifugation was used to isolate peripheral blood mononuclear cells. Before DNA extraction, CD4+ and CD8+ T cells were sorted with FACS or magnetic beads. Source material: sorted CD4+, CD8+, or CD8+CD57+ T cells (not recorded which) from PBMCs. This sequence originates from a human donor in good health. This chain joins TRBV5-1 to TRBJ2-2; 9 bases in between match TRBD2. The nucleotides read TGCGCCAGCAGAGACGAACGGCGGGGGGGCGGGGAGCTGTTTTTT. Its protein product is CASRDERRGGGELFF.